The clone carrying this T cell receptor beta chain was counted many times. The data are from a study of response to subunit inactivated influenza vaccine. TCRdb reprocessed the RT-PCR reads via MiXCR and lists one record per CDR3 protein. The data hold hundreds of thousands of distinct CDR3 sequences, with approximately 11% observed a single time. CDR3 length: 12 residues. CDR1 is MGHDK, CDR2 SYGVNS, per germline. Trimming cost V 8 bases and J 4 bases, with 11 bases left between them. The same sample was also studied in work on T cells expressing NK-cell markers. In that study: A 5'RACE template switching approach incorporating UMIs was used to make TCR beta cDNA. It was sorted CD3+CD56+NKG2C+, CD3+CD56+NKG2C- and CD3+CD56-NKG2C+ T cells that supplied the TCR beta repertoires. The study sequenced eight donors, seven HCMV-seropositive and one seronegative. Among a handful of donors, these clonotypes also ranked first in the CD3+CD56-NKG2C+ fraction. It was still unclear whether expanded NKG2C+ T cell clones were HCMV specific.

Sequenced here: PBMCs from blood, sampled on the day of vaccination. The receptor comes from a man aged 50 to 60 who received an inactivated influenza vaccine. The genes are TRBV25-1 and TRBJ1-1; maybe TRBD1 (6 bases). The CDR3 region has the DNA TGTGCCAGCTCACAACAGGGCACTGAAGCTTTCTTT. Its translation: CASSQQGTEAFF.